What follows are 4 T cell receptor beta chains derived from one specimen sequenced in a study of blood T cell repertoires in COVID-19. Profiled with immunoSEQ multiplex PCR; TCRdb holds only in-frame clones, not every one. Here the sample spans roughly 500,000 clones, about nine tenths being singletons. Sequenced sample: PBMCs or T cells enriched from blood (not recorded which). Every receptor here comes from a woman in her sixties who had recovered from COVID-19.

The chain couples TRBV27 to TRBJ1-1; unclear D gene. Trimming removed 6 bases at V and 8 bases at J, with 16 bases between. Germline V gene data show CDR1 as MNHEY and CDR2 as SMNVEV (reference sequence). The CDR3 is 13 amino acids. The CDR3 coding sequence is TGTGCCAGCAGCCCCCATCTAAATACGGAAGCTTTCTTT. It yields the protein CASSPHLNTEAFF.

The J gene is TRBJ1-1, the V gene TRBV7-6, with no clear D. This CDR3 spans 16 amino acids. Trimming pared 4 bases from V and 3 bases from J, leaving 18 bases between. Germline CDR1 SGHVS, CDR2 FNYEAQ. The DNA for the CDR3 is TGTGCCAGCAGCTCCCGACGAGGGAAGAGGGACACTGAAGCTTTCTTT. Translation: CASSSRRGKRDTEAFF.

The genes are TRBV24-1 and TRBJ2-3; perhaps TRBD2 as D (6 bases). Germline V CDR1 and CDR2: KGHDR, SFDVKD. The CDR3 is 18 residues long. The V end lost 4 bases, the J end lost 3 bases, and 22 bases lay between the germline ends. In DNA form, the CDR3 reads TGTGCCACCAGTGACCCGGGAGCCCGGGGAATGAGGACAGATACGCAGTATTTT. The encoded protein is CATSDPGARGMRTDTQYF.

The chain recombines TRBV10-3 with TRBJ2-7; 8 bases align to TRBD2. Germline loops: CDR1 ENHRY, CDR2 SYGVKD. V shed 8 bases and J 2 bases; nucleotides not matched to a gene: 2. The CDR3 sequence is 12 residues long. The CDR3 is CAIRGGAYEQYF. CDR3 bases: TGTGCCATCCGGGGGGGGGCCTACGAGCAGTACTTC.